This T cell receptor (beta chain) was found in a study of OX40 agonist ivuxolimab in advanced cancers. Study summary: In this trial design, patients received ivuxolimab intravenously at 0.01 to 10 mg/kg every 2 weeks. Study results and caveats: CD8+ T cells (on average) carried more expanded clones than CD4+ T cells. CD4+ and CD8+ blood T cells expanded clonally by week 6 at 0.1 to 3.0 mg/kg.

This CDR3 region has 15 residues. V shed 6 bases, J shed 2 bases, and the junction held 6 bases outside the gene matches. Germline V gives CDR1 SNHLY, CDR2 FYNNEI. Sequencing was performed with immunoSEQ multiplex PCR; in TCRdb, only in-frame clones are kept and a portion is missing. The repertoire holds about 33,000 clones, with roughly 68% as singletons. Prior autoimmune disease or systemic immunosuppression barred patients. Points on this clone: The target antigen is unknown.

The receptor comes from an adult with an advanced solid tumor such as melanoma, head and neck, liver or kidney cancer. Sequences were derived from CD4+ or CD8+ T cells sorted from blood, sampled in a trial of the OX40 agonist ivuxolimab. The chain couples TRBV2 to TRBJ2-5; 10 bases map to TRBD2. CDR3 protein: CASRRGLAEQETQYF. For the CDR3, the DNA is TGTGCCAGCAGGCGCGGACTAGCGGAACAAGAGACCCAGTACTTC.